The rows below give T cell receptor beta chains drawn from one sample of a study of cytomegalovirus exposure and HLA in healthy donors. The protocol was immunoSEQ multiplex PCR, while the TCRdb copy is restricted to in-frame clones and leaves out a portion. Of fewer than 45,000 clones listed, 85% to 95% are singletons. The sequencing sample was made of PBMCs. These receptor sequences come from a woman aged 18-30 years in good health and CMV-seronegative. The CDR3 runs from the conserved cysteine through the conserved F or W. A D gene is named only where the DNA matches it firmly. Size is stated for part of the rows, as once, few or many counts, or as a class when the clone is expanded.

d_call	v_call	j_call	clone_size	cdr3_length	cdr3_nt	cdr3_aa
TRBD1	TRBV7-2	TRBJ1-5	NA	17	TGTGCCAGCAGCTCGCTCCCCTTGACAGGGGGCGACCAGCCCCAGCATTTT	CASSSLPLTGGDQPQHF
NA	TRBV29-1	TRBJ1-2	NA	14	TGCAGCGTTGCGGACTTCCTCGAGGGATATGGCTACACCTTC	CSVADFLEGYGYTF
NA	TRBV10-3	TRBJ2-2	NA	18	TGTGCCATCAGTGAGCCATTATGGCCGGGTGAGAACACCGGGGAGCTGTTTTTT	CAISEPLWPGENTGELFF
TRBD1	TRBV30	TRBJ2-7	NA	12	TGTGCCTGGAGCTATAAGGGGACAGTGCTTGTGTTC	CAWSYKGTVLVF
NA	TRBV6-4	TRBJ2-1	NA	15	TGTGCCAGCAGTGAAGGAGAGAGCTCCTACAATGAGCAGTTCTTC	CASSEGESSYNEQFF
NA	TRBV6-5	TRBJ1-2	NA	15	TGTGCCAGCAGTTACGGGGGCATCCACGCCTCTGGCTACACCTTC	CASSYGGIHASGYTF
NA	TRBV27	TRBJ1-6	NA	17	TGTGCCAGCAGTTTTCGGATTTGGGCCCGGTATGGGTCACCCCTCCACTTT	CASSFRIWARYGSPLHF
NA	TRBV7-3	TRBJ2-7	NA	14	TGTGCCAGCAGCGCCGGGTTAGGAACGGCCGAGCAGTACTTC	CASSAGLGTAEQYF
TRBD1	TRBV13	TRBJ1-5	NA	13	TGTGCCATCAACGGGACAGCTGGAGAGCCCCAGCACTTT	CAINGTAGEPQHF
NA	TRBV5-5	TRBJ1-1	NA	14	TGTGCCAGCAGCTTGGACGTCGGCGGAGCTGAAGCTTTCTTT	CASSLDVGGAEAFF
NA	TRBV6-5	TRBJ1-2	NA	16	TGTGCCAGCAGTTACTCGTTAGAGGATAGAATCTATGGCTACACCTTC	CASSYSLEDRIYGYTF
NA	TRBV11-2	TRBJ2-5	NA	14	TGTGCCAGCAGCTTAGGGGTAGGGAGCGAGACCCAGTACTTC	CASSLGVGSETQYF
NA	TRBV18	TRBJ1-1	NA	13	TGTGCCAGCTCACCGCTAGCCAGCGGTGAAGCTTTCTTT	CASSPLASGEAFF
TRBD1	TRBV6-6	TRBJ1-6	NA	14	TGTGCCGGCAGTTCCCAACAGGGGAATTCACCCCTCCACTTT	CAGSSQQGNSPLHF
TRBD1	TRBV11-2	TRBJ1-1	once	15	TGTGCCAGCAGCCCCCACAGGGGGATGAACACTGAAGCTTTCTTT	CASSPHRGMNTEAFF
TRBD2	TRBV6-1	TRBJ2-7	once	14	TGTGCCAGCATCCCAGCGGGAGCGATATACGAGCAGTACTTC	CASIPAGAIYEQYF
NA	TRBV6-6	TRBJ2-3	NA	16	TGTGCCAGCCAAAATACGTATGCGGGCGCCACAGATACGCAGTATTTT	CASQNTYAGATDTQYF
NA	TRBV6-4	TRBJ2-1	NA	15	TGTGCCAGCAGTGACGGAGCTACCCCGGACAATGAGCAGTTCTTC	CASSDGATPDNEQFF
NA	TRBV20-1	TRBJ1-1	NA	11	TGCAGTGGTGTCGGGGGGCCTGAAGCTTTCTTT	CSGVGGPEAFF
NA	TRBV5-8	TRBJ2-3	NA	15	TGTGCCAGCAGCCGGAGGGGGCCCCTGCTAGATACGCAGTATTTT	CASSRRGPLLDTQYF
TRBD1	TRBV19	TRBJ1-1	NA	14	TGTGCCAGTAGTACGCAGGACAGGGGATTTCCAGCTTTCTTT	CASSTQDRGFPAFF
NA	TRBV7-3	TRBJ2-1	NA	16	TGTGCCAGCAGCCCGATCCCGGGGTCCTTACATAATGAGCAGTTCTTC	CASSPIPGSLHNEQFF
TRBD1	TRBV6-1	TRBJ2-5	few	15	TGTGCCAGCAGTACTGAGACAGGGGGCCAAGAGACCCAGTACTTC	CASSTETGGQETQYF
NA	TRBV28	TRBJ2-3	NA	16	TGTGCCAGCAGAGTTAGCCGGGAAGTCGTGACAGATACGCAGTATTTT	CASRVSREVVTDTQYF
NA	TRBV27	TRBJ2-7	NA	12	TGTGCCAGCAGATTACAGGGCCACGAGCAGTACTTC	CASRLQGHEQYF
NA	TRBV6-5	TRBJ1-2	NA	14	TGTGCCAGCACCCCGACAGGAGACTATGGCTACTACACCTTC	CASTPTGDYGYYTF
NA	TRBV19	TRBJ2-1	NA	17	TGTGCCAGTAGTATAACCTTCCTCAGCGGCGCCTACAATGAGCAGTTCTTC	CASSITFLSGAYNEQFF
NA	TRBV30	TRBJ2-2	once	15	TGTGCCTCGAGTGAGGGCAGGGCGAACACCGGGGAGCTGTTTTTT	CASSEGRANTGELFF
NA	TRBV2	TRBJ2-1	NA	14	TGTGCCAGCAGTGAATTACAGGAGTACAATGAGCAGTTCTTC	CASSELQEYNEQFF
NA	TRBV30	TRBJ2-7	few	11	TGTGCCTGGGGCCTCCGGGACAAGGCCCTTTTC	CAWGLRDKALF
TRBD2	TRBV7-8	TRBJ2-6	once	21	TGTGCCAGCAGCTTAGCGTTTCACCAGCGGGAGGGCCTAGCCGGGGCCAACGTCCTGACTTTC	CASSLAFHQREGLAGANVLTF
NA	TRBV14	TRBJ1-1	NA	14	TGTGCCAGCAGCCAAGAGACTCGGGGTGGTGAAGCTTTCTTT	CASSQETRGGEAFF
TRBD1	TRBV27	TRBJ2-5	NA	14	TGTGCCAGCAGTCCACGAGGGACAGTAGAGACCCAGTACTTC	CASSPRGTVETQYF
TRBD1	TRBV5-5	TRBJ1-2	once	16	TGTGCCAGCAGCTTGGCCGCTGGGACAGGGGGCGTGGGCTACACCTTC	CASSLAAGTGGVGYTF
TRBD2	TRBV13	TRBJ2-1	NA	15	TGTGCCAGCAGCTCACTAGCGGGAGAAGGGAATGAGCAGTTCTTC	CASSSLAGEGNEQFF
TRBD1	TRBV4-1	TRBJ2-1	NA	16	TGCGCCAGCAGCCAACTCGGACAGGGAAGGAACAATGAGCAGTTCTTC	CASSQLGQGRNNEQFF
TRBD1	TRBV5-1	TRBJ2-5	NA	14	TGCGCCAGCAGCCGTCTGACAGGGCCGGAGACCCAGTACTTC	CASSRLTGPETQYF
NA	TRBV6-5	TRBJ1-1	NA	13	TGTGCCAGCAGATCAGGGATTCGTTCTGAAGCTTTCTTT	CASRSGIRSEAFF
NA	TRBV4-1	TRBJ1-2	NA	16	TGCGCCAGCAGCCAAGTCGGCCAGGGCCCTGGGTATGGCTACACCTTC	CASSQVGQGPGYGYTF
NA	TRBV18	TRBJ1-6	NA	16	TGTGCCAGCTCACCACCGACCACAGGGTTTGGTGCACCCCTCCACTTT	CASSPPTTGFGAPLHF
TRBD2	TRBV27	TRBJ2-1	NA	15	TGTGCCAGCAGGCGACTAGCGGGTAACTACAATGAGCAGTTCTTC	CASRRLAGNYNEQFF
NA	TRBV5-6	TRBJ2-3	once	15	TGTGCCAGCAGCTTCCTCACCGGAGAGGCAGATACGCAGTATTTT	CASSFLTGEADTQYF
NA	TRBV7-9	TRBJ2-7	NA	15	TGTTCCAGCAGCTTAGACGTTGAAGCCACCTACGAGCAGTACTTC	CSSSLDVEATYEQYF